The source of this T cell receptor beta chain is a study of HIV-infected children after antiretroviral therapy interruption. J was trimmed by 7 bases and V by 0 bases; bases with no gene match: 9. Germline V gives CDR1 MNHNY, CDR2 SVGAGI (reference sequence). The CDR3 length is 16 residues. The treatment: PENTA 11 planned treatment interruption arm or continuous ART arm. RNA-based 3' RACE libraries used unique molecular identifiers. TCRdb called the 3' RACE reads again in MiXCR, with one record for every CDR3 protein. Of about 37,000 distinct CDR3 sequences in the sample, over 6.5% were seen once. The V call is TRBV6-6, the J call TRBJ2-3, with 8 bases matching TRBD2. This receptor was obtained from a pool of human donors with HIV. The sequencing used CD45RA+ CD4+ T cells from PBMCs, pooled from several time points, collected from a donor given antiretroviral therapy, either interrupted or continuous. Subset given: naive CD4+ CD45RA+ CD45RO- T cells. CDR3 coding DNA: TGTGCCAGCAGTTACTCTTCTAGCGGGTTGCCCCATACGCAGTATTTT. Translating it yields CASSYSSSGLPHTQYF.